This T cell receptor (beta chain) emerged from a study of T cells in Graves' hyperthyroidism and ophthalmopathy. Study-wide context: At initial diagnosis, before any treatment had begun, peripheral blood was obtained.

Amplified regions were TCR beta CDR3 sequences from RNA transcripts. In the first-round RT-PCR of the TCR CDR3, the HTBI primer set was used. TCRdb passed the multiplex PCR reads through MiXCR, listing each CDR3 protein once. The sample holds roughly 600,000 distinct CDR3 sequences, more than 12% seen once. This clonotype has a count of ten or more. Germline V lookup: CDR1 SGHNT, CDR2 YENEEA. The CDR3 has 14 residues. Trimming cost V 4 bases and J 6 bases, with 14 bases left between them. Using more than 7.5 ml of fresh peripheral blood, PBMCs were prepared. The sequence derives from a woman aged 45 to 65 with Graves' ophthalmopathy. J is TRBJ2-3 and V is TRBV11-3; the D is unclear. The sequencing input was blood. The CDR3 sequence: CASSSLLSTDTQYF. CDR3 DNA: TGTGCCAGCAGCTCCCTCCTCTCTACGGATACGCAGTATTTT.